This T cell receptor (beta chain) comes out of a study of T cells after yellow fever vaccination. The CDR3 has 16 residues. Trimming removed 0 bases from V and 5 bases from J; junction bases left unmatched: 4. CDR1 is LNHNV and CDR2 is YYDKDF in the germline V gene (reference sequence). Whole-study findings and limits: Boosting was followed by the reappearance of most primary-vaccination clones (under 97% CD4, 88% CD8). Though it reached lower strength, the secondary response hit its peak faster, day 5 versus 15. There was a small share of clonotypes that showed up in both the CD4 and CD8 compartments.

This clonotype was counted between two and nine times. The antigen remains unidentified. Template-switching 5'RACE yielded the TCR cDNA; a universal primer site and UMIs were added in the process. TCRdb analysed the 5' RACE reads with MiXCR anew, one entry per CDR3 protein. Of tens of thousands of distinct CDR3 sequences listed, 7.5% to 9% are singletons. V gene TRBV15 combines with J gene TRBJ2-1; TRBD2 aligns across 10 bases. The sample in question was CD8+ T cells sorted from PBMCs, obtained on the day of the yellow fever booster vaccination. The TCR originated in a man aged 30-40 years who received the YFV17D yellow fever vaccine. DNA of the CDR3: TGTGCCACCAGCAGAGATCGAACTAGCGGGGACAATGAGCAGTTCTTC. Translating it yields CATSRDRTSGDNEQFF.